This T cell receptor beta chain was obtained from a study of blood T cell repertoires in COVID-19. Looking at the study overall: Sample material is recorded as cDNA or gDNA derived from T cells, B-cell-depleted T cells, or PBMCs.

In the study's own analysis: Amplification of reference gene primers provided the estimated nucleated cell counts. Some clones are missing from TCRdb's copy, which holds only in-frame ones; the method was immunoSEQ multiplex PCR. The V and J calls and clone size were taken over from that table, and D and trimming were inferred from the DNA. The data contain fewer than 200,000 clones, about 80% of them singletons. Sequencing was carried out using peripheral blood. The clonotype originates from a man aged 70-80 years with active or convalescent COVID-19.

This CDR3 reads CASSSGTSRTYNEQFF. The CDR3 DNA follows: TGTGCCAGCAGCTCCGGGACTAGCCGAACCTACAATGAGCAGTTCTTC. This rearrangement joins TRBV5-4 to TRBJ2-1, with 9 positions matching TRBD2. There are 16 residues in the CDR3. The V gene end was trimmed by 3 bases and the J gene end by 2 bases; junction bases not matched to a gene: 6. CDR1 and CDR2 (germline): SGHNT, YYREEE (reference sequence). Using reference TRBV5-4 and TRBJ2-1 for the parts outside the CDR3, the full variable domain is ETGVTQSPTHLIKTRGQQVTLRCSSQSGHNTVSWYQQALGQGPQFIFQYYREEENGRGNFPPRFSGLQFPNYSSELNVNALELDDSALYLCASSSGTSRTYNEQFFGPGTRLTVL.